The 21 T cell receptor beta chains below were found in one sample sequenced in a study of cytomegalovirus exposure and HLA in healthy donors. This PCR relied on a set of 60 Vbeta primers and 13 Jbeta primers. The assay was immunoSEQ multiplex PCR, and TCRdb's table has in-frame clones only and misses some. In the table there are over 150,000 clones, 80% to 90% of which are singletons. Sequencing was performed on PBMCs. The receptor source for this set is a girl under 18 in good health and CMV-seropositive.

The V gene is TRBV29-1, the J gene TRBJ1-1; weak D call: TRBD1 (5 bases). The CDR3 runs 13 residues. The V and J ends lost 3 bases and 1 base respectively, with 9 bases between them. Germline V gene data show CDR1 as SQVTM and CDR2 as ANQGSEA. The CDR3 here is CSVDGAGNTEAFF. For the CDR3, the DNA is TGCAGCGTTGATGGGGCCGGGAACACTGAAGCTTTCTTT.

Points on this clone: Other DNA sequences of this sample code for an identical CDR3. This sequence joins TRBV9 and TRBJ1-1; D unclear. The CDR3 extends over 13 amino acids. The V end was cut by 0 bases, the J end by 4 bases, with 7 bases between. The germline V gene encodes CDR1 SGDLS and CDR2 YYNGEE. CDR3 region: CASSVGQSTEAFF. CDR3 bases: TGTGCCAGCAGCGTAGGGCAGTCCACTGAAGCTTTCTTT.

The rearrangement uses TRBV11-2 and TRBJ2-5; 13 nucleotides line up with TRBD2. The CDR3 loop spans 15 amino acids. The V segment lost 1 base and the J segment 4 bases; nucleotides outside the gene matches: 0. The germline V gene has CDR1 SGHAT and CDR2 FQNNGV. CDR3 coding DNA: TGTGCCAGCAGCTTAGGGACTAGCGGGGGAGAGACCCAGTACTTC. Its translation is CASSLGTSGGETQYF. Together with reference TRBV11-2 and TRBJ2-5, the CDR3 gives the full variable domain: EAGVAQSPRYKIIEKRQSVAFWCNPISGHATLYWYQQILGQGPKLLIQFQNNGVVDDSQLPKDRFSAERLKGVDSTLKIQPAKLEDSAVYLCASSLGTSGGETQYFGPGTRLLVL.

The chain employs TRBV25-1 and TRBJ2-2; D is undetermined. Germline V gene data show CDR1 as MGHDK and CDR2 as SYGVNS. Trimming cost V 1 base and J 6 bases, with 12 bases left between them. The CDR3 runs 15 residues. This chain's CDR3 is CASSESLRDSGELFF. The CDR3 DNA follows: TGTGCCAGCAGTGAATCGCTCAGAGACTCCGGGGAGCTGTTTTTT.

This clone was counted only a few times. This sequence joins TRBV13 and TRBJ1-4, with TRBD1 as a possible D gene (5 bases). This CDR3 spans 15 amino acids. Germline-derived CDR1 and CDR2 are PRHDT and FYEKMQ (reference sequence). Trimming stripped 5 bases from V and 4 bases from J, with 14 bases between. Here the CDR3 reads CASSAGQRRNEKLFF. For the CDR3, the DNA is TGTGCCAGCAGCGCCGGACAACGCCGTAATGAAAAACTGTTTTTT.

This clone was seen only once. The V call is TRBV6-1, the J call TRBJ1-6; 9 bases map to TRBD1. Germline CDR1 is MNHNS and CDR2 is SASEGT. The CDR3 is 15 amino acids. The ends lost 10 bases at V and 7 bases at J; junction bases unmatched: 11. The CDR3 is CATIGWGQGNSPLHF. As DNA, the CDR3 is TGTGCCACCATTGGTTGGGGACAGGGAAATTCACCCCTCCACTTT.

The chain recombines TRBV5-4 with TRBJ1-4, with TRBD1 as a possible D gene (5 bases). V was trimmed by 1 base and J by 6 bases, leaving 16 bases between them. The CDR3 has 16 amino acids. The germline V gene has CDR1 SGHNT and CDR2 YYREEE (reference sequence). Written as DNA, the CDR3 is TGTGCCAGCAGCTTGTATCCCAGGGTCGCGGATGAAAAACTGTTTTTT. It translates to CASSLYPRVADEKLFF. The whole variable domain, remainder taken from reference TRBV5-4 and TRBJ1-4, is ETGVTQSPTHLIKTRGQQVTLRCSSQSGHNTVSWYQQALGQGPQFIFQYYREEENGRGNFPPRFSGLQFPNYSSELNVNALELDDSALYLCASSLYPRVADEKLFFGSGTQLSVL.

The chain employs TRBV7-9 and TRBJ1-1, with a possible D match to TRBD1 (5 bases). Germline loops: CDR1 SEHNR, CDR2 FQNEAQ (reference sequence). Trimming removed 5 bases from V and 1 base from J, with 11 bases in between. The CDR3 spans 14 residues. The CDR3 protein is CASSQYQGNTEAFF. CDR3 DNA: TGTGCCAGCAGCCAATATCAGGGGAACACTGAAGCTTTCTTT.

This clone has a single count. The rearrangement uses TRBV14 and TRBJ2-2; D is uncertain. The CDR3 loop spans 15 amino acids. The germline V gene has CDR1 SGHDN and CDR2 FVKESK. The V end was cut by 4 bases, the J end by 1 base, with 10 bases between. CDR3 residues: CASSLWALNTGELFF. The CDR3 bases are TGTGCCAGCAGCCTTTGGGCCTTGAACACCGGGGAGCTGTTTTTT. Using reference TRBV14 and TRBJ2-2 for the parts outside the CDR3, the full variable domain is EAGVTQFPSHSVIEKGQTVTLRCDPISGHDNLYWYRRVMGKEIKFLLHFVKESKQDESGMPNNRFLAERTGGTYSTLKVQPAELEDSGVYFCASSLWALNTGELFFGEGSRLTVL.

This sequence joins TRBV10-3 and TRBJ1-2; a weak D match, TRBD1 (5 bases). This CDR3 is 18 amino acids long. The germline V gene has CDR1 ENHRY and CDR2 SYGVKD. V was clipped by 6 bases and J by 1 base, with 24 bases between them. The CDR3 coding sequence is TGTGCCATCAGCGAGAACCTCAGGGCCTCTACATTTAACTATGGCTACACCTTC. This translates into CAISENLRASTFNYGYTF.

The chain links TRBV29-1 to TRBJ1-2; D possibly corresponds to TRBD1 (5 bases). This CDR3 spans 12 amino acids. Trimming stripped 6 bases from V and 8 bases from J, with 16 bases between. Germline CDR1 SQVTM, CDR2 ANQGSEA. The CDR3 DNA is TGCAGCGTGAGGGAGGGGTGGACGGGCTACACCTTC. Its translation: CSVREGWTGYTF.

The chain carries TRBV28 and TRBJ2-1; weak D call: TRBD2 (7 bases). Trimming left V 5 bases short and J 0 bases short, with 20 bases between. The CDR3 is 18 amino acids. Germline V gives CDR1 MDHEN, CDR2 SYDVKM. The CDR3 spells CASSPSAGAKSSYNEQFF. CDR3 coding DNA: TGTGCCAGCAGTCCCTCGGCGGGGGCCAAGAGCTCCTACAATGAGCAGTTCTTC.

This chain joins TRBV7-9 and TRBJ2-1; 8 bases align to TRBD2. J lost 2 bases, V lost 0 bases, and 9 bases had no gene match. The germline gives CDR1 SEHNR, CDR2 FQNEAQ (reference sequence). The CDR3 consists of 18 residues. CDR3 amino acids: CASSLALPERETYNEQFF. CDR3 in DNA: TGTGCCAGCAGCTTAGCGCTCCCAGAGCGGGAGACCTACAATGAGCAGTTCTTC.

In its sample, this clone was seen a few times. This chain uses TRBV27 with TRBJ1-2; weak D call: TRBD1 (6 bases). The germline CDR1 and CDR2 sequences are MNHEY and SMNVEV (reference sequence). The CDR3 loop spans 11 amino acids. With 10 bases removed from V and 8 bases from J, the gap between germline ends came to 14 bases. CDR3 DNA sequence: TGTGCCACCGCGGGGGCGGAAGGCTACACCTTC. This encodes CATAGAEGYTF.

This chain uses TRBV6-1 with TRBJ1-1; D remains unclear. Per the germline V gene, CDR1 is MNHNS and CDR2 is SASEGT. This CDR3 spans 16 amino acids. The V end lost 1 base, the J end lost 4 bases, and 16 bases lay between the germline ends. The CDR3 nucleotides read TGTGCCAGCAGTGAAGTCCGCGAACGCGGGGTCACTGAAGCTTTCTTT. Protein product: CASSEVRERGVTEAFF.

This chain joins TRBV11-3 and TRBJ2-1, with 8 bases identical to TRBD2. The junction had 10 bases not matched to a gene; V was cut back by 1 base and J by 5 bases. Germline V lookup: CDR1 SGHNT, CDR2 YENEEA. CDR3 size: 17 residues. In nucleotides, the CDR3 is TGTGCCAGCAGCTTAGCGGGGGGGGCGGCTACGGACAATGAGCAGTTCTTC. Encoded protein: CASSLAGGAATDNEQFF.

J is TRBJ1-4 and V is TRBV4-1; maybe TRBD1 (6 bases). This CDR3 contains 15 residues. The V gene lost 3 bases and the J gene lost 5 bases, with 13 bases spanning the gap. Germline V gene lookup returns CDR1 MGHRA and CDR2 YSYEKL. The CDR3 reads CASSHPDRRNEKLFF. DNA of the CDR3: TGCGCCAGCAGCCACCCCGACAGGAGAAATGAAAAACTGTTTTTT.

The sample holds one count of this clone. This chain joins TRBV5-1 and TRBJ2-7; weak D call: TRBD2 (5 bases). V lost 4 bases to trimming and J lost 2 bases, with 10 bases between them. Looked up from germline, CDR1 is SGHRS and CDR2 is YFSETQ. This CDR3 has 13 amino acids. The CDR3 DNA is TGCGCCAGCAGCCCGGGAACAACCTACGAGCAGTACTTC. It is translated as CASSPGTTYEQYF.

The rearrangement uses TRBV9 and TRBJ2-1, with 11 bases matching TRBD2. The trim removed 4 bases at V and 10 bases at J, leaving 16 bases unmatched. Germline V CDR1 and CDR2: SGDLS, YYNGEE. The length of the CDR3 is 17 residues. CDR3 in amino acids: CASSPVIAGGPGGEQFF. CDR3 DNA sequence: TGTGCCAGCAGCCCTGTGATAGCGGGGGGGCCTGGGGGCGAGCAGTTCTTC.

A remark on this clone: This same CDR3 is encoded by further DNA sequences in the sample. This chain uses TRBV2 with TRBJ1-6; TRBD1 agrees at 9 bases. The CDR3 extends over 14 amino acids. Germline CDR1 and CDR2: SNHLY and FYNNEI. After removal of 5 bases from V and 10 bases from J, the junction contained 6 bases not matched to a gene. This CDR3 is CASSSGQGNSPLHF. CDR3 coding DNA: TGTGCCAGCAGTTCTGGACAGGGGAACTCACCCCTCCACTTT.

The V and J genes are TRBV10-2 and TRBJ2-3, with 7 bases that match TRBD2. CDR1 and CDR2 (germline): WSHSY, SAAADI. This CDR3 has 14 amino acids. V lost 9 bases, J lost 3 bases, and 9 bases stayed unmatched. For the CDR3, the DNA is TGCGCCAGTCTACGAGCAGCGGGGACAGATACGCAGTATTTT. This sequence encodes CASLRAAGTDTQYF.